The following is a TCR beta chain sequence with its context. Its antigen remains unidentified. The PCR employed 60 Vbeta primers together with 13 Jbeta primers. Sequencing used immunoSEQ multiplex PCR; TCRdb keeps in-frame clones, though not all of them. Among some 170,000 clones, around 80% were seen once, and the ten largest hold 3.5% to 5%. The sample originates from a study of cytomegalovirus exposure and HLA in healthy donors. Overall study context: T cells numbering some 170 million yielded 90 million to 140 million unique TCR beta sequences in an earlier analysis. General observations from the study: Most sequenced TCRs were rare (though some public TCRs occurred in many donors). In a later analysis, parvovirus B19, influenza, CMV and Epstein-Barr virus appeared linked to several top co-occurrence clusters. A further, later analysis showed that HLA-associated TCR beta chains (compared with equally common others) were more clonally expanded.

Trimming left V 2 bases short and J 3 bases short, with 12 bases between. The V gene's germline CDR1 is SGHRS and CDR2 YFSETQ. The CDR3 sequence is 14 residues long. The receptor was isolated from a man aged 40-49 years in good health and CMV-seronegative. The chain employs TRBV5-1 and TRBJ2-7, with D maybe TRBD1 (6 bases). The source material was PBMCs. The CDR3, as DNA: TGCGCCAGCAGCTTCGCGACAGGCAACTACGAGCAGTACTTC. Translated, it gives CASSFATGNYEQYF.